This TCR beta chain was identified during a study of blood T cell repertoires in COVID-19. Study as a whole: The study drew acute and convalescent COVID-19 samples from the United States, Italy and Spain. The cDNA or gDNA used as material had been derived from T cells, B-cell-depleted T cells, or PBMCs.

In the original analysis: Estimates of nucleated cell counts were drawn from the amplification of reference gene primers. Using immunoSEQ multiplex PCR, the repertoire was profiled, and TCRdb retains in-frame clones only, with some absent. V, J and clone size were drawn from that table, and D and trimming were deduced from the DNA. The table shows around 100,000 clones, with about nine tenths occurring only once. The receptor's source is a man aged 55 to 69 with acute or convalescent COVID-19. The sample taken for sequencing was peripheral blood.

The CDR3 spells CASSEAGQGRSPLHF. In DNA form, the CDR3 reads TGTGCCAGCAGTGAAGCGGGACAGGGTCGATCACCCCTCCACTTT. The V gene is TRBV6-1, the J gene TRBJ1-6; TRBD1 aligns across 9 bases. The CDR3 length is 15 residues. The J segment lost 10 bases and the V segment lost 0 bases, leaving 4 bases of the junction unmatched. Germline CDR1 reads MNHNS; CDR2 reads SASEGT.